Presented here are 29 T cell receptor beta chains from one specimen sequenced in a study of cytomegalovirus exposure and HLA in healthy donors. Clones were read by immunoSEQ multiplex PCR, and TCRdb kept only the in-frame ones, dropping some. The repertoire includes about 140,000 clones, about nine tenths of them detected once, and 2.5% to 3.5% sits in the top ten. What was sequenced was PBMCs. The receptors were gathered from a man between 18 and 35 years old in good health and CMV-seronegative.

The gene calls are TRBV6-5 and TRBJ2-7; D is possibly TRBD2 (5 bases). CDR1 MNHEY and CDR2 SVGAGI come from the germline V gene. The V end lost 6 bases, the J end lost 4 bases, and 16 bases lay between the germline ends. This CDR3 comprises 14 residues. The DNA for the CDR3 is TGTGCCAGCAGCCTCGGGATGACCGGATACGAGCAGTACTTC. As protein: CASSLGMTGYEQYF.

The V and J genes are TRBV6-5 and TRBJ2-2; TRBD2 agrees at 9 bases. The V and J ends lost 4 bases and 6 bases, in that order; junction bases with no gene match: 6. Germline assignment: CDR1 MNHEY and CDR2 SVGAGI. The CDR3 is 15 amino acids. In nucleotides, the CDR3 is TGTGCCAGCAGTTCAGCGGGGGGTTCCGCCGGGGAGCTGTTTTTT. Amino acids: CASSSAGGSAGELFF.

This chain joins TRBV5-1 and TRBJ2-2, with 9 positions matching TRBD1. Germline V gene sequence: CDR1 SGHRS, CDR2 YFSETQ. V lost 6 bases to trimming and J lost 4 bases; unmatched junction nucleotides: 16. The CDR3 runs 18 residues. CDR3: CASTRTGESATGTGELFF. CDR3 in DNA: TGCGCCAGCACTCGGACAGGGGAGAGCGCCACGGGCACCGGGGAGCTGTTTTTT.

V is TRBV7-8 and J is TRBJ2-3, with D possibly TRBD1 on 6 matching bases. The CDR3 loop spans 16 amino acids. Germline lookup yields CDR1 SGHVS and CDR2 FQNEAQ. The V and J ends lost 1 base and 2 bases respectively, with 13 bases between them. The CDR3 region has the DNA TGTGCCAGCAGCTTAGAGAACAGGGCGATCACAGATACGCAGTATTTT. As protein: CASSLENRAITDTQYF.

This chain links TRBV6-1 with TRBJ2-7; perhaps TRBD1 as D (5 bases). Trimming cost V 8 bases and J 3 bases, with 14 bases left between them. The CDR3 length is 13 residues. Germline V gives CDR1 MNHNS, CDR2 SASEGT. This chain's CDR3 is CASPPDRSYEQYF. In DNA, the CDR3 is TGTGCCAGCCCCCCCGACAGAAGCTACGAGCAGTACTTC.

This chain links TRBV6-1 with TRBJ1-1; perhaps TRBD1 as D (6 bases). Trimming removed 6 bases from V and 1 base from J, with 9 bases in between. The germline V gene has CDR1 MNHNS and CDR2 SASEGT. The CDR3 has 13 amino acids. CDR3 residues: CASRRGGNTEAFF. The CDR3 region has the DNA TGTGCCAGCAGAAGGGGGGGGAACACTGAAGCTTTCTTT.

CDR3 DNA: TGTGCCAGCAGCTCCCCGGGACAGGCCGCCTACGAGCAGTACTTC. Its translation is CASSSPGQAAYEQYF. The chain uses TRBV7-9 and TRBJ2-7; 8 nucleotides agree with TRBD1. This CDR3 is built from 15 residues. CDR1 is SEHNR, CDR2 FQNEAQ, per germline (reference sequence). V lost 4 bases, J lost 2 bases, and 7 bases stayed unmatched.

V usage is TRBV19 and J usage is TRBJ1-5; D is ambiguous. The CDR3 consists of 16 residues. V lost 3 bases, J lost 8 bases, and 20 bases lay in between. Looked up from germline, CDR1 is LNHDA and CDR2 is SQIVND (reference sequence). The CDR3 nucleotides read TGTGCCAGTAGTATTAGTGCCCACAGCTCAACAAAGCCCCAGCATTTT. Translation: CASSISAHSSTKPQHF.

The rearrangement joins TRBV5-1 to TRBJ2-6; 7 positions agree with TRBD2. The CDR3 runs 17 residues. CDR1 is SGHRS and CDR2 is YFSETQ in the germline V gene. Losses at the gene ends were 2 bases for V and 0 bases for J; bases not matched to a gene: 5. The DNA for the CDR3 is TGCGCCAGCAGCTTCCGGGGGGATGCCTCTGGGGCCAACGTCCTGACTTTC. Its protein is CASSFRGDASGANVLTF.

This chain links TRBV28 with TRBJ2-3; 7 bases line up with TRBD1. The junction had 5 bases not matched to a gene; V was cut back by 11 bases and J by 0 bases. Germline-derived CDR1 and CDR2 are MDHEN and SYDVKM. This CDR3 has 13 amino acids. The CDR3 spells CASGDSSTDTQYF. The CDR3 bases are TGTGCCTCTGGGGACAGTAGCACAGATACGCAGTATTTT. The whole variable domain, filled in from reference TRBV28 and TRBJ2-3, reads DVKVTQSSRYLVKRTGEKVFLECVQDMDHENMFWYRQDPGLGLRLIYFSYDVKMKEKGDIPEGYSVSREKKERFSLILESASTNQTSMYLCASGDSSTDTQYFGPGTRLTVL.

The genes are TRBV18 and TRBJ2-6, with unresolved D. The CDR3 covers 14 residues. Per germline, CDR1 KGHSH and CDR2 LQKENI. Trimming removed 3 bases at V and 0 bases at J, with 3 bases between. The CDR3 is CASSPASGANVLTF. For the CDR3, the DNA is TGTGCCAGCTCACCGGCCTCTGGGGCCAACGTCCTGACTTTC.

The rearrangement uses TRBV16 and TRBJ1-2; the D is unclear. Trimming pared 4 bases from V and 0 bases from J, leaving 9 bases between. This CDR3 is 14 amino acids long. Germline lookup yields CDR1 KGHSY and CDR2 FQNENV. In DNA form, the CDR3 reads TGTGCCAGCAGCCCCCCCGACTCTAACTATGGCTACACCTTC. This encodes CASSPPDSNYGYTF.

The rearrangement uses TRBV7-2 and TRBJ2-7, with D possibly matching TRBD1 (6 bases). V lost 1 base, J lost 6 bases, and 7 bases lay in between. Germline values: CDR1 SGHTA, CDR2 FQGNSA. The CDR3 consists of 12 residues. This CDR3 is CASSLGRGEQYF. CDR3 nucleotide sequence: TGTGCCAGCAGCTTAGGCAGGGGCGAGCAGTACTTC.

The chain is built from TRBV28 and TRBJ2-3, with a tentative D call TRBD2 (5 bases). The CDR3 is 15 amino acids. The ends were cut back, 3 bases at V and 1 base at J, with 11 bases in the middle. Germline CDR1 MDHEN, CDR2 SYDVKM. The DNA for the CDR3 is TGTGCCAGCAGTTTCAGAGCGGATGGCACAGATACGCAGTATTTT. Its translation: CASSFRADGTDTQYF.

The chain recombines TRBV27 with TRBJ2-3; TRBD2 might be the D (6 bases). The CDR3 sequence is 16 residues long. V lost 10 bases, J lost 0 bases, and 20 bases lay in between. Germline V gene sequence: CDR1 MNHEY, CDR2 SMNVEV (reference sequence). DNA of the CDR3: TGTGCCAACATCGCCTGGGACTTCCCTAGCACAGATACGCAGTATTTT. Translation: CANIAWDFPSTDTQYF.

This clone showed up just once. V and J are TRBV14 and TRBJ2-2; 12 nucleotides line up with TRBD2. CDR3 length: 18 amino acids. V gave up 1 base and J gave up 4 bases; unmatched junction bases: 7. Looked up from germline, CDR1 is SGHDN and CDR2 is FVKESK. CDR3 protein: CASSQVELAGGRTGELFF. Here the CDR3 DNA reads TGTGCCAGCAGCCAAGTCGAACTAGCGGGGGGACGCACCGGGGAGCTGTTTTTT. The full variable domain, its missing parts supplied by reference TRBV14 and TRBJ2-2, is EAGVTQFPSHSVIEKGQTVTLRCDPISGHDNLYWYRRVMGKEIKFLLHFVKESKQDESGMPNNRFLAERTGGTYSTLKVQPAELEDSGVYFCASSQVELAGGRTGELFFGEGSRLTVL.

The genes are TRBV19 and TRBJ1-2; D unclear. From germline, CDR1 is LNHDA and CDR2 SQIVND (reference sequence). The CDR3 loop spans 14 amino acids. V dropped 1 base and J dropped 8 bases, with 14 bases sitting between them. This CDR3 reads CASSIGRWENGYTF. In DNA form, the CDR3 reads TGTGCCAGTAGTATAGGCCGATGGGAGAACGGCTACACCTTC.

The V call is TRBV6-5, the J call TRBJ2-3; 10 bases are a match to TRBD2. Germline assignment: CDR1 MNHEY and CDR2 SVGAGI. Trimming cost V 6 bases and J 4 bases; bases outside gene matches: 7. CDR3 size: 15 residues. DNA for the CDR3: TGTGCCAGCAGCTTTAGCGGGAGGTTGTCAGATACGCAGTATTTT. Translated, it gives CASSFSGRLSDTQYF.

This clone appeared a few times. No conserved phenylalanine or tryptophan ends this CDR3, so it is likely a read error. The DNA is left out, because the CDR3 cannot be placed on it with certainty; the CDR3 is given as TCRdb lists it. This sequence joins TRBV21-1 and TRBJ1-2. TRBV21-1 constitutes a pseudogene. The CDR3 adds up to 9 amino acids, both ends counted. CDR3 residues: CASSKASLR.

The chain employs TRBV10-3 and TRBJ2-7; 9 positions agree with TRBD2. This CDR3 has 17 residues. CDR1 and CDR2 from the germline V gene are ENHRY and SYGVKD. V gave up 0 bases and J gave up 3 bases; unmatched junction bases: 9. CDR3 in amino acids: CAISESVLAGQFYEQYF. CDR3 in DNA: TGTGCCATCAGTGAGTCTGTCCTAGCGGGACAATTCTACGAGCAGTACTTC.

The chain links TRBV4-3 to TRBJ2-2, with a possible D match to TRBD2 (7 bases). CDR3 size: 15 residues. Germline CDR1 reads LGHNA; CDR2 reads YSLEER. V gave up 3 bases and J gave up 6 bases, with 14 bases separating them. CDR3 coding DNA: TGCGCCAGCAGCCAGGTGGCGGGGGCCCCCGGGGAGCTGTTTTTT. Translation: CASSQVAGAPGELFF.

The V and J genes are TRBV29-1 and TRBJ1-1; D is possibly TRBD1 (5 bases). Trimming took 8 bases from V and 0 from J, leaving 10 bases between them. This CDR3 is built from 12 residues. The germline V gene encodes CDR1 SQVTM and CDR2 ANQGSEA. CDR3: CSCGHMNTEAFF. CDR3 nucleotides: TGCAGCTGTGGACACATGAACACTGAAGCTTTCTTT.

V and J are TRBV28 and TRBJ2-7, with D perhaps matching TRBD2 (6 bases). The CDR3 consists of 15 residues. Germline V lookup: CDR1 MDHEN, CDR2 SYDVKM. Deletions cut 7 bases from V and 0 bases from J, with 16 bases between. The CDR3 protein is CASMGGLSSSYEQYF. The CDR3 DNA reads TGTGCCAGCATGGGGGGACTTTCGAGCTCCTACGAGCAGTACTTC. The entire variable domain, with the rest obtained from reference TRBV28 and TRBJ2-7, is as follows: DVKVTQSSRYLVKRTGEKVFLECVQDMDHENMFWYRQDPGLGLRLIYFSYDVKMKEKGDIPEGYSVSREKKERFSLILESASTNQTSMYLCASMGGLSSSYEQYFGPGTRLTVT.

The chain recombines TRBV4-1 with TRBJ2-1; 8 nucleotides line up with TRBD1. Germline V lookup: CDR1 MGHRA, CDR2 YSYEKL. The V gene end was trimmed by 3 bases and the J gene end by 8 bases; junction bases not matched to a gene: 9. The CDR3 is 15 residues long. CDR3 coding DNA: TGCGCCAGCAGCCAGGGGACAGGTTGGATTGATGAGCAGTTCTTC. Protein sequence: CASSQGTGWIDEQFF.

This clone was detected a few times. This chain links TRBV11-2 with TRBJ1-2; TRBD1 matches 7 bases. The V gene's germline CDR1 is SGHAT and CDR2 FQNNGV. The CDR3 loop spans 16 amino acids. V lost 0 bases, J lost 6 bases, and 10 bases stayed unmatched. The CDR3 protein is CASSLEARGSLNGYTF. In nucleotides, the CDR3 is TGTGCCAGCAGCTTAGAAGCCAGGGGGTCCCTTAATGGCTACACCTTC.

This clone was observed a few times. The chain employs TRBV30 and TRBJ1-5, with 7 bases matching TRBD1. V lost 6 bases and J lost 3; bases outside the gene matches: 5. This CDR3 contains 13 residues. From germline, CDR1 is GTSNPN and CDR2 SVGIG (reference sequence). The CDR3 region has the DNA TGTGCCTGCACAGGGGTTAACAATCAGCCCCAGCATTTT. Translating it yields CACTGVNNQPQHF.

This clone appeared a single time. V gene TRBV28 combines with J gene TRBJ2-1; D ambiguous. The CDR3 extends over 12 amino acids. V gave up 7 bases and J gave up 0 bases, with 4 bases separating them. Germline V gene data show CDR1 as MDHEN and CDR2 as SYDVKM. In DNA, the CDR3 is TGTGCCAGCATGCGCTCCTACAATGAGCAGTTCTTC. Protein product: CASMRSYNEQFF.

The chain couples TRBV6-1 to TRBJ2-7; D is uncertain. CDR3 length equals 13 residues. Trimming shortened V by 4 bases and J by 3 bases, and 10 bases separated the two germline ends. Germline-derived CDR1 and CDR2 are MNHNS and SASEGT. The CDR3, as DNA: TGTGCCAGCAGTGTTGGAGTACTCTACGAGCAGTACTTC. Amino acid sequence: CASSVGVLYEQYF.

CDR3 region: CASSQVQNTGNYGYTF. The DNA for the CDR3 is TGCGCCAGCAGCCAAGTTCAAAACACAGGGAACTATGGCTACACCTTC. The rearrangement uses TRBV4-1 and TRBJ1-2; D is perhaps TRBD1 (6 bases). The CDR3 has 16 amino acids. Between the trimmed V and J ends, which lost 1 base and 2 bases, there was a span of 14 bases. The germline V gene has CDR1 MGHRA and CDR2 YSYEKL.